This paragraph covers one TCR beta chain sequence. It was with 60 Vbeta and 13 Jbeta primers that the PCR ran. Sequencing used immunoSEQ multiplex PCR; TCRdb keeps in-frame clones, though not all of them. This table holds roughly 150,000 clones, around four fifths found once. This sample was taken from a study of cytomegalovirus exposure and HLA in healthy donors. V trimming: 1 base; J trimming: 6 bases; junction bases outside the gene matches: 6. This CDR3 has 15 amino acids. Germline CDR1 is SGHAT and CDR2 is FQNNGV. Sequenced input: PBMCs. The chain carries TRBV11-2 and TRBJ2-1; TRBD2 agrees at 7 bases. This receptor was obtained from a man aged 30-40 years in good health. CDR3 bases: TGTGCCAGCAGCTTAGGGGGAGGGCCCCCCAATGAGCAGTTCTTC. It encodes CASSLGGGPPNEQFF.